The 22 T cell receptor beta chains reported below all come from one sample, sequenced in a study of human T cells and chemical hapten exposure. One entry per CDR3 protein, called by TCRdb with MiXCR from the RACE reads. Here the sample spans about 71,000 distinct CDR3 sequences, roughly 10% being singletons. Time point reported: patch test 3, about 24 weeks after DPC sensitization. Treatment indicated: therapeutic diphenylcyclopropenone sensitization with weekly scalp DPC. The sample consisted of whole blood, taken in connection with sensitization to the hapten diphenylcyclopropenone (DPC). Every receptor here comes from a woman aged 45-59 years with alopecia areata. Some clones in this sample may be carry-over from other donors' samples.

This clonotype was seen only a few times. Written as DNA, the CDR3 is TGTGCCAGCACCTGGACTAGCTCCTACAATGAGCAGTTCTTC. Translated: CASTWTSSYNEQFF. V is TRBV12-3 or TRBV12-4 and J is TRBJ2-1, with 7 bases matching TRBD2. Germline trimming cut 7 bases from V and 0 bases from J; bases unmatched to any gene: 3. This CDR3 is built from 14 residues.

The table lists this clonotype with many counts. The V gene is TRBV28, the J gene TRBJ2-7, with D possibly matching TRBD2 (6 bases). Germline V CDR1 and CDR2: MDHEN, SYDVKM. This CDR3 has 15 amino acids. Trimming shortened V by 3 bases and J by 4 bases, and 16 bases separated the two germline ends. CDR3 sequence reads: CASSFSGGPLYEQYF. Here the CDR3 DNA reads TGTGCCAGCAGTTTCTCCGGGGGACCGCTTTACGAGCAGTACTTC.

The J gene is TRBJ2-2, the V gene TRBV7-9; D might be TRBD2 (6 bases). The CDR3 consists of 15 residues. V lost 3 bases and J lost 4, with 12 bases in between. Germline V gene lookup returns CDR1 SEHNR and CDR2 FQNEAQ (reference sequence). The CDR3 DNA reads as TGTGCCAGCAGCTTTACGGGAGTAGGCACCGGGGAGCTGTTTTTT. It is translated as CASSFTGVGTGELFF.

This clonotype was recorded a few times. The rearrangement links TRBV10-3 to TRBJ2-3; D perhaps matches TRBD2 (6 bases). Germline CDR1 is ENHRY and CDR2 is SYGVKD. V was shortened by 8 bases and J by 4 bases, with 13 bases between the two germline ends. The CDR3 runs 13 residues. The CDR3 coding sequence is TGTGCCATCGCTAGGGAGGTGGCAGATACGCAGTATTTT. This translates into CAIAREVADTQYF.

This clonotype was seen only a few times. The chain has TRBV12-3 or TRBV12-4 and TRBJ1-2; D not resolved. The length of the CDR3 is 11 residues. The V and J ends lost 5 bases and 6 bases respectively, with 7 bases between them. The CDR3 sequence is CASSIRNGYTF. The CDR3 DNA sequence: TGTGCCAGCAGTATTAGAAATGGCTACACCTTC.

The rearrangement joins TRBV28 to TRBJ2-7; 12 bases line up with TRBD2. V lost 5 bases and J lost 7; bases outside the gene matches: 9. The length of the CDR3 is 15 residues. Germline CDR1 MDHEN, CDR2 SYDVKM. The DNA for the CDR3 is TGTGCCAGCAGTCCTAGCGGGAGGGCCTACGGAGAGCAGTACTTC. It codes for CASSPSGRAYGEQYF.

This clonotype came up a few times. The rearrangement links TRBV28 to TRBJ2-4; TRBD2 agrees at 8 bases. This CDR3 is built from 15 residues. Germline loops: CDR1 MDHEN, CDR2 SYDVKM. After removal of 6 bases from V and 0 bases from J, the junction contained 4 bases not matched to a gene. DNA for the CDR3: TGTGCCAGCAGCTCCGGGGGGGTAGCCAAAAACATTCAGTACTTC. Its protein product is CASSSGGVAKNIQYF.

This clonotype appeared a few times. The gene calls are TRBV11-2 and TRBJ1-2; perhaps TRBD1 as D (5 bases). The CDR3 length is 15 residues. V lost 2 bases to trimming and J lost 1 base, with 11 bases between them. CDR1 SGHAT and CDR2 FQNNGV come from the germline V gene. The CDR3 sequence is CASSLTGTLNYGYTF. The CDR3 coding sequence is TGTGCCAGCAGCTTAACGGGGACCCTTAACTATGGCTACACCTTC.

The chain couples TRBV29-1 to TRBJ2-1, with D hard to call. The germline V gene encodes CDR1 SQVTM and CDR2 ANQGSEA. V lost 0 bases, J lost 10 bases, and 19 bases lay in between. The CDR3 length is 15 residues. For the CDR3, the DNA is TGCAGCGTTGAAGATTCCCGGGTACCCTCGAAGGAGCAGTTCTTC. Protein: CSVEDSRVPSKEQFF.

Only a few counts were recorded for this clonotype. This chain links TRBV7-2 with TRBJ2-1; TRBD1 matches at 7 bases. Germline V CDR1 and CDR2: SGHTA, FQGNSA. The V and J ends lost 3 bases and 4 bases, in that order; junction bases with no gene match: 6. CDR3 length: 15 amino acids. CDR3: CASSFARGLYNEQFF. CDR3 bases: TGTGCCAGCAGCTTCGCTAGGGGGCTTTACAATGAGCAGTTCTTC.

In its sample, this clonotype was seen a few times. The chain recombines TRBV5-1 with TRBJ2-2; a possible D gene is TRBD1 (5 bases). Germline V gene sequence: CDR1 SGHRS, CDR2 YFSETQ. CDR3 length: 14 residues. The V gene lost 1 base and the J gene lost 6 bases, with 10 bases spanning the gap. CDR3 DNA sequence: TGCGCCAGCAGCTTGCCTACAGGTGCCGGGGAGCTGTTTTTT. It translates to CASSLPTGAGELFF.

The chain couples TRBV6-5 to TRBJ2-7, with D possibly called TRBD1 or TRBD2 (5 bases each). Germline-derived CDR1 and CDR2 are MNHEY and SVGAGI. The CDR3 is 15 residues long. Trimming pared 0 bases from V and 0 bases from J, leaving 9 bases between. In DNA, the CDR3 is TGTGCCAGCAGTTACTCTCGGGGACGCTCCTACGAGCAGTACTTC. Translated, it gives CASSYSRGRSYEQYF.

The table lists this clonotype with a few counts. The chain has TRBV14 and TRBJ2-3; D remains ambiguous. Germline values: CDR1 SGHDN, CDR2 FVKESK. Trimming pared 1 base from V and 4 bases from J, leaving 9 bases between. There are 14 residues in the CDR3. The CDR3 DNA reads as TGTGCCAGCAGCCAAGGGCTATGGGCAGATACGCAGTATTTT. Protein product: CASSQGLWADTQYF.

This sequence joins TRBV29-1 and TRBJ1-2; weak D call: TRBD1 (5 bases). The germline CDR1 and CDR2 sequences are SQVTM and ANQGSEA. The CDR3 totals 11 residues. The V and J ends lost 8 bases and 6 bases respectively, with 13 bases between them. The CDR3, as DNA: TGCAGCTCCAGGCAGGGTGATGGCTACACCTTC. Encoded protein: CSSRQGDGYTF.

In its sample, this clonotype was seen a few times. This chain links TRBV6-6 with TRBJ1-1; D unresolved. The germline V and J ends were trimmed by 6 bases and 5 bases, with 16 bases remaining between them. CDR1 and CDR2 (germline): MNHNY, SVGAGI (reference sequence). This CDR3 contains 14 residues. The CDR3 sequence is CASRPGPIETEAFF. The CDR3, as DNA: TGTGCCAGCAGGCCGGGCCCAATAGAAACTGAAGCTTTCTTT.

CDR3 amino acids: CAISGQVALNTEAFF. CDR3 bases: TGTGCCATCAGTGGCCAGGTGGCCCTGAACACTGAAGCTTTCTTT. The V call is TRBV10-3, the J call TRBJ1-1; unclear D gene. This CDR3 is 15 amino acids long. Trimming removed 4 bases at V and 0 bases at J, with 12 bases between. Germline loops: CDR1 ENHRY, CDR2 SYGVKD.

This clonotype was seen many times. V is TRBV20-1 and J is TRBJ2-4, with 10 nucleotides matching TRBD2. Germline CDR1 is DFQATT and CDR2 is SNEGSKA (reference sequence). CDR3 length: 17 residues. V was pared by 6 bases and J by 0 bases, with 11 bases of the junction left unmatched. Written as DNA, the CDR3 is TGCAGTGCCTTACTAGCGGGACGAGCTCAAGCCAAAAACATTCAGTACTTC. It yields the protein CSALLAGRAQAKNIQYF.

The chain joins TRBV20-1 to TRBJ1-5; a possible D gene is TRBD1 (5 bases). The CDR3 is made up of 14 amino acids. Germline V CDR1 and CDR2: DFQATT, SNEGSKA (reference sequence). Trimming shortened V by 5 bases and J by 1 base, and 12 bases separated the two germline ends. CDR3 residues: CSAQDGGSNQPQHF. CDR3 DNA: TGCAGTGCTCAGGATGGGGGAAGCAATCAGCCCCAGCATTTT.

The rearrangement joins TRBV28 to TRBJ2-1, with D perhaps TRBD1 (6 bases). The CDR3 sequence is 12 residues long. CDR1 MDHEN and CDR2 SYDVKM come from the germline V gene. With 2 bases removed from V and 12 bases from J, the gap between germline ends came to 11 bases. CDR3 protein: CASSLLSGAQFF. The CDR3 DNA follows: TGTGCCAGCAGTTTACTTTCAGGGGCGCAGTTCTTC.

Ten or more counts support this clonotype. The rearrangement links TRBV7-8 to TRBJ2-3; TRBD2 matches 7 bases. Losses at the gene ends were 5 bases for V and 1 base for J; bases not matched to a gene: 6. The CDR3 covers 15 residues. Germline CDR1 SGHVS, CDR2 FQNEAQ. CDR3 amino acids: CASSPWGGGTDTQYF. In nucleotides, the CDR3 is TGTGCCAGCAGCCCATGGGGGGGGGGCACAGATACGCAGTATTTT.

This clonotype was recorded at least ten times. CDR3: CASARDIYYEQYF. The CDR3 region has the DNA TGTGCTAGCGCCCGGGACATCTACTACGAGCAGTACTTC. The chain recombines TRBV7-7 with TRBJ2-7; TRBD1 might be the D (6 bases). CDR3 length equals 13 residues. Germline CDR1 SSHAT, CDR2 FNYEAQ (reference sequence).

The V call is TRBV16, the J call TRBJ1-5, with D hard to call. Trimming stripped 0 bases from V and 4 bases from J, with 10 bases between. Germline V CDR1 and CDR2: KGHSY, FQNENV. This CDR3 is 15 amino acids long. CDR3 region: CASSQSAAVNQPQHF. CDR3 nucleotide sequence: TGTGCCAGCAGCCAATCGGCGGCGGTTAATCAGCCCCAGCATTTT.